One sample yielded the 25 T cell receptor beta chains listed below, sequenced in a study of cytomegalovirus exposure and HLA in healthy donors. A multiplex PCR was run with 60 Vbeta primers and 13 Jbeta primers. The table came from immunoSEQ multiplex PCR; TCRdb's copy has only in-frame clones and leaves some out. This sample carries approximately 190,000 clones, approximately 78% of them seen once, and the ten largest clones take about 0.8%. Sequencing input: PBMCs. The receptors were gathered from a woman aged 18-35 years in good health and CMV-seronegative.

V is TRBV23-1 and J is TRBJ2-1; 9 bases fit TRBD1. TRBV23-1 qualifies as an ORF whose function is uncertain. With V trimmed by 0 bases and J by 4 bases, 4 bases remained unmatched. The CDR3 is 16 amino acids. CDR3 sequence: CASSQSNRGLYNEQFF. CDR3 DNA sequence: TGCGCCAGCAGTCAATCAAACAGGGGGCTGTACAATGAGCAGTTCTTC.

This clone was seen a handful of times. V and J are TRBV14 and TRBJ1-4, with 7 bases identical to TRBD1. Germline V gives CDR1 SGHDN, CDR2 FVKESK. This CDR3 region has 14 residues. Trimming cost V 5 bases and J 7 bases; bases outside gene matches: 7. The CDR3 coding sequence is TGTGCCAGCAGCACAGGGGTTGAGAGTGAAAAACTGTTTTTT. This translates into CASSTGVESEKLFF.

The chain uses TRBV4-2 and TRBJ2-5; TRBD2 matches 8 bases. After removal of 3 bases from V and 4 bases from J, the junction contained 10 bases not matched to a gene. The germline CDR1 and CDR2 sequences are LGHNA and YNFKEQ. CDR3 length equals 16 residues. CDR3 in amino acids: CASSQGEAGVRETQYF. DNA for the CDR3: TGTGCCAGCAGCCAGGGGGAAGCGGGGGTGAGAGAGACCCAGTACTTC.

This sequence joins TRBV27 and TRBJ2-7; the match to TRBD2 covers 10 bases. The CDR3 has 15 amino acids. Trimming at V came to 2 bases and at J to 3 bases, leaving 4 bases not matched to a gene. Germline CDR1 reads MNHEY; CDR2 reads SMNVEV (reference sequence). The CDR3 region is CASSLLGTSVYEQYF. The CDR3, as DNA: TGTGCCAGCAGTTTACTAGGGACTAGCGTCTACGAGCAGTACTTC.

The chain employs TRBV13 and TRBJ1-4, with a possible D match to TRBD1 (5 bases). Germline V gives CDR1 PRHDT, CDR2 FYEKMQ (reference sequence). V lost 2 bases and J lost 8, with 12 bases in between. The CDR3 is 14 amino acids. The CDR3 DNA reads as TGTGCCAGCAGCTTAAGGCAGGGTTTCGAAAAACTGTTTTTT. Translated, it gives CASSLRQGFEKLFF.

This clone has a handful of counts. The chain is built from TRBV7-8 and TRBJ2-3, with 9 bases aligning to TRBD2. The CDR3 is 17 residues long. Germline V CDR1 and CDR2: SGHVS, FQNEAQ. V shed 1 base and J 2 bases; nucleotides not matched to a gene: 7. The CDR3 DNA reads TGTGCCAGCAGCTTAGATGTAGCGGGGGCCTACACAGATACGCAGTATTTT. This gives the protein CASSLDVAGAYTDTQYF.

A few counts support this clone. J is TRBJ1-2 and V is TRBV18; D might be TRBD1 (6 bases). CDR1 and CDR2 (germline): KGHSH, LQKENI. This CDR3 is 15 amino acids long. Trimming pared 0 bases from V and 7 bases from J, leaving 15 bases between. For the CDR3, the DNA is TGTGCCAGCTCACCACCCAACAGGGAGCGTGGTGGCTACACCTTC. It codes for CASSPPNRERGGYTF.

This clone was counted once. CDR3 in amino acids: CASSQEGRVSYNEQFF. Here the CDR3 DNA reads TGCGCCAGCAGCCAAGAAGGCAGGGTCTCGTACAATGAGCAGTTCTTC. V and J are TRBV4-1 and TRBJ2-1, with D possibly matching TRBD1 (5 bases). The germline V gene encodes CDR1 MGHRA and CDR2 YSYEKL. The V end lost 0 bases, the J end lost 4 bases, and 13 bases lay between the germline ends. This CDR3 has 16 residues.

This sequence joins TRBV5-4 and TRBJ2-2; D gene unclear. CDR3 length: 14 residues. Germline CDR1 is SGHNT and CDR2 is YYREEE (reference sequence). Trimming left V 4 bases short and J 2 bases short, with 9 bases between. As DNA, the CDR3 is TGTGCCAGCAGCCTACGACAAAACACCGGGGAGCTGTTTTTT. This translates into CASSLRQNTGELFF.

The chain is built from TRBV2 and TRBJ2-1, with 8 bases aligning to TRBD2. The CDR3 is 18 amino acids. The trim removed 3 bases at V and 6 bases at J, leaving 16 bases unmatched. The germline CDR1 and CDR2 sequences are SNHLY and FYNNEI. The CDR3 DNA follows: TGTGCCAGCAGTGATAACGGCCGGGGTAGCGGGAATTTCAATGAGCAGTTCTTC. It is translated as CASSDNGRGSGNFNEQFF.

The chain combines TRBV19 with TRBJ2-5; D may be TRBD1 (6 bases). CDR1 is LNHDA and CDR2 is SQIVND in the germline V gene (reference sequence). The CDR3 covers 15 residues. Trimming left V 6 bases short and J 5 bases short, with 19 bases between. The CDR3 bases are TGTGCCAGTAGCGACCCGGGCAGGGGTTCGGAGACCCAGTACTTC. The encoded protein is CASSDPGRGSETQYF.

V and J are TRBV30 and TRBJ2-1, with D possibly matching TRBD2 (6 bases). The germline V and J ends were trimmed by 0 bases and 8 bases, with 11 bases remaining between them. This CDR3 spans 13 amino acids. Germline V gene data show CDR1 as GTSNPN and CDR2 as SVGIG (reference sequence). This CDR3 reads CAWSVGSGHEQFF. In DNA, the CDR3 is TGTGCCTGGAGTGTGGGAAGCGGGCATGAGCAGTTCTTC.

The V and J genes are TRBV28 and TRBJ2-7; TRBD2 agrees at 8 bases. Per the germline V gene, CDR1 is MDHEN and CDR2 is SYDVKM. J lost 0 bases, V lost 7 bases, and 8 bases had no gene match. The CDR3 is 15 amino acids. The CDR3 region is CASNTGGAGSYEQYF. CDR3 coding DNA: TGTGCCAGCAACACGGGGGGGGCTGGCTCCTACGAGCAGTACTTC.

The rearrangement links TRBV5-4 to TRBJ2-7; 9 nucleotides align to TRBD1. The V gene's germline CDR1 is SGHNT and CDR2 YYREEE (reference sequence). The CDR3 is 15 amino acids. V was pared by 4 bases and J by 6 bases, with 11 bases of the junction left unmatched. The CDR3 protein is CASSELGTGHSEQYF. DNA of the CDR3: TGTGCCAGCAGCGAACTGGGGACAGGGCATTCCGAGCAGTACTTC. The complete variable domain, with remaining parts taken from reference TRBV5-4 and TRBJ2-7, reads ETGVTQSPTHLIKTRGQQVTLRCSSQSGHNTVSWYQQALGQGPQFIFQYYREEENGRGNFPPRFSGLQFPNYSSELNVNALELDDSALYLCASSELGTGHSEQYFGPGTRLTVT.

The rearrangement joins TRBV27 to TRBJ2-7; 7 bases are shared with TRBD1. The CDR3 contains 15 residues. CDR1 MNHEY and CDR2 SMNVEV come from the germline V gene (reference sequence). J was trimmed by 8 bases and V by 5 bases; bases with no gene match: 15. The CDR3 bases are TGTGCCAGCAGTCTACTACCGGGACAGCAGAAGAAGCAGTACTTC. This codes for CASSLLPGQQKKQYF.

This sequence joins TRBV11-2 and TRBJ2-1, with 8 positions matching TRBD2. Germline values: CDR1 SGHAT, CDR2 FQNNGV. This CDR3 region has 16 residues. The V segment lost 4 bases and the J segment 7 bases; nucleotides outside the gene matches: 12. DNA for the CDR3: TGTGCCAGCAGCTACGGGGGACGGGGGGGCGTAAATGAGCAGTTCTTC. Residues: CASSYGGRGGVNEQFF.

The chain recombines TRBV7-6 with TRBJ2-2; D unresolved. This CDR3 has 15 residues. Per germline, CDR1 SGHVS and CDR2 FNYEAQ. V gave up 5 bases and J gave up 1 base, with 11 bases separating them. CDR3 sequence reads: CASSPPTRNTGELFF. CDR3 coding DNA: TGTGCCAGCAGCCCGCCCACCAGGAACACCGGGGAGCTGTTTTTT.

This clone was recorded a few times. The V and J genes are TRBV6-1 and TRBJ2-7, with TRBD1 identical over 10 bases. The germline CDR1 and CDR2 sequences are MNHNS and SASEGT. Trimming at V came to 2 bases and at J to 6 bases, leaving 7 bases not matched to a gene. This CDR3 has 15 amino acids. Here the CDR3 DNA reads TGTGCCAGCAGTGAATGGGCGGGACAGGGGAGCGAGCAGTACTTC. It codes for CASSEWAGQGSEQYF.

The chain has TRBV27 and TRBJ2-3, with a tentative D call TRBD2 (6 bases). The CDR3 consists of 17 residues. Per the germline V gene, CDR1 is MNHEY and CDR2 is SMNVEV (reference sequence). The V and J ends lost 5 bases and 4 bases respectively, with 22 bases between them. CDR3 loop: CASSPSLTSGPADTQYF. The DNA for the CDR3 is TGTGCCAGCAGTCCCAGCCTGACTAGTGGCCCCGCAGATACGCAGTATTTT.

The V and J genes are TRBV5-6 and TRBJ1-2; 10 bases match TRBD1. This CDR3 has 15 residues. V dropped 0 bases and J dropped 2; count of bases not matched to a gene: 1. The germline V gene has CDR1 SGHDT and CDR2 YYEEEE. The CDR3, as DNA: TGTGCCAGCAGCTTGGCGGGACAGGGGAACTATGGCTACACCTTC. Translating it yields CASSLAGQGNYGYTF. The full variable domain, with the rest looked up from reference TRBV5-6 and TRBJ1-2, is DAGVTQSPTHLIKTRGQQVTLRCSPKSGHDTVSWYQQALGQGPQFIFQYYEEEERQRGNFPDRFSGHQFPNYSSELNVNALLLGDSALYLCASSLAGQGNYGYTFGSGTRLTVV.

This clone was seen a single time. The chain combines TRBV20-1 with TRBJ1-1; weak D call: TRBD1 (5 bases). CDR3 length: 11 residues. V was shortened by 6 bases and J by 3 bases, with 8 bases between the two germline ends. Germline lookup yields CDR1 DFQATT and CDR2 SNEGSKA (reference sequence). CDR3 region: CSARQYTEAFF. The CDR3 DNA reads TGCAGTGCACGACAGTACACTGAAGCTTTCTTT.

The chain uses TRBV11-1 and TRBJ2-7, with 7 nucleotides matching TRBD2. Trimming removed 7 bases from V and 1 base from J; junction bases left unmatched: 4. CDR3 size: 13 residues. Germline assignment: CDR1 SGHAT and CDR2 FQDESV (reference sequence). The CDR3 sequence is CASTGTKSYEQYF. The CDR3 bases are TGTGCCAGCACCGGGACTAAGTCCTACGAGCAGTACTTC.

The chain recombines TRBV29-1 with TRBJ2-1; a possible D gene is TRBD2 (5 bases). From germline, CDR1 is SQVTM and CDR2 ANQGSEA. Trimming left V 0 bases short and J 2 bases short, with 11 bases between. This CDR3 is 15 amino acids long. The CDR3 sequence is CSVEERLAPYNEQFF. CDR3 bases: TGCAGCGTTGAAGAGAGGCTAGCCCCCTACAATGAGCAGTTCTTC.

The gene calls are TRBV7-9 and TRBJ2-1; 8 bases are shared with TRBD2. This CDR3 has 13 residues. V was pared by 8 bases and J by 6 bases, with 6 bases of the junction left unmatched. Looked up from germline, CDR1 is SEHNR and CDR2 is FQNEAQ (reference sequence). The chain's CDR3 is CASPAGGFNEQFF. DNA for the CDR3: TGTGCCAGCCCCGCGGGGGGATTCAATGAGCAGTTCTTC.

J is TRBJ1-5 and V is TRBV21-1. TRBV21-1 is a pseudogene locus. The CDR3 consists of 12 residues. CDR3 in amino acids: CASSKAGGPQHF. CDR3 DNA sequence: TGTGCCAGCAGCAAAGCTGGCGGGCCCCAGCATTTT.